The rows below give T cell receptor beta chains drawn from one sample of a study of T cells in Graves' hyperthyroidism and ophthalmopathy. TCRdb used MiXCR to reprocess the multiplex PCR reads, holding one entry per CDR3 protein. Found here are 700,000 or so distinct CDR3 sequences, about 17% of them singletons; the top ten hold around 8%. Sequenced material: blood. The receptors come from a man between 18 and 29 years old with Graves' hyperthyroidism. CDR3s include the opening cysteine and the closing phenylalanine or tryptophan. Fields, in order: D gene, clone size, J gene, V gene, CDR3 DNA, CDR3 protein. D genes are given only for firm matches. Expanded clones get a size class; other rows say once, few or many, or leave the size out.

D gene: TRBD2
clone size: few
J gene: TRBJ2-2
V gene: TRBV10-2
CDR3 DNA: TGCGCCAGCAGTGAGTTTGGACTAGCGGGAGCGAACACCGGGGAGCTGTTTTTT
CDR3 protein: CASSEFGLAGANTGELFF

D gene: TRBD2
clone size: few
J gene: TRBJ2-1
V gene: TRBV20-1
CDR3 DNA: TGCAGTGCTAGAGATGATTCCCTAGCGGCCTACAATGAGCAGTTCTTC
CDR3 protein: CSARDDSLAAYNEQFF

D gene: -
clone size: many
J gene: TRBJ2-3
V gene: TRBV7-9
CDR3 DNA: TGTGCCAGCAGCCGTCATGGAGATACGCAGTATTTT
CDR3 protein: CASSRHGDTQYF

D gene: -
clone size: -
J gene: TRBJ2-7
V gene: TRBV4-1
CDR3 DNA: TGCGCCAGCAGCCAAGGAGGGGACATCTCCTACGAGCAGTACTTC
CDR3 protein: CASSQGGDISYEQYF

D gene: TRBD2
clone size: many
J gene: TRBJ2-3
V gene: TRBV7-9
CDR3 DNA: TGTGCCAGCAGCTATCCCGGACTAGCGGGAGCAGATACGCAGTATTTT
CDR3 protein: CASSYPGLAGADTQYF

D gene: -
clone size: -
J gene: TRBJ1-1
V gene: TRBV19
CDR3 DNA: TGTGCCAGTAGTATGAGGGGGAGGACTGAAGCTTTCTTT
CDR3 protein: CASSMRGRTEAFF

D gene: -
clone size: many
J gene: TRBJ2-1
V gene: TRBV18
CDR3 DNA: TGTGCCAGCTCACCATCCTGGACTGACAATGAGCAGTTCTTC
CDR3 protein: CASSPSWTDNEQFF

D gene: -
clone size: -
J gene: TRBJ1-5
V gene: TRBV4-1
CDR3 DNA: TGCGCCAGCAGCCAAGATTGGGGGGGGGAACAGCCCCAGCATTTT
CDR3 protein: CASSQDWGGEQPQHF

D gene: -
clone size: many
J gene: TRBJ2-3
V gene: TRBV28
CDR3 DNA: TGTGCCAGCAGTTTATATGAAGGGTCGCAGTATTTT
CDR3 protein: CASSLYEGSQYF

D gene: -
clone size: few
J gene: TRBJ1-5
V gene: TRBV6-1
CDR3 DNA: TGTGCCAGCAGGGATATACCCATCGAAAAGCCCCAGCATTTT
CDR3 protein: CASRDIPIEKPQHF

D gene: -
clone size: many
J gene: TRBJ1-4
V gene: TRBV2
CDR3 DNA: TGTGCCAGCACTATACAGGGATATAATGAAAAACTGTTTTTT
CDR3 protein: CASTIQGYNEKLFF

D gene: -
clone size: -
J gene: TRBJ2-7
V gene: TRBV15
CDR3 DNA: TGTGCCACCCGACGGGACACCTACTACGAGCAGTACTTC
CDR3 protein: CATRRDTYYEQYF

D gene: -
clone size: few
J gene: TRBJ1-5
V gene: TRBV15
CDR3 DNA: TGTGCCACCGCCGAGGGGGGAAGTTCAAATCAGCCCCAGCATTTT
CDR3 protein: CATAEGGSSNQPQHF

D gene: -
clone size: many
J gene: TRBJ2-1
V gene: TRBV12-5
CDR3 DNA: TGTGCTAGTGGTCAAGACACGAGCTCCTACAATGAGCAGTTCTTC
CDR3 protein: CASGQDTSSYNEQFF

D gene: -
clone size: few
J gene: TRBJ2-5
V gene: TRBV6-6
CDR3 DNA: TGTGCCAGCAGTTACTCGAATGTAGCAACCCAAGAGACCCAGTACTTC
CDR3 protein: CASSYSNVATQETQYF

D gene: -
clone size: many
J gene: TRBJ1-1
V gene: TRBV28
CDR3 DNA: TGTGCCAGCAGTTTACTCCCTCCTAGCGGGAACACTGAAGCTTTCTTT
CDR3 protein: CASSLLPPSGNTEAFF

D gene: TRBD2
clone size: -
J gene: TRBJ2-3
V gene: TRBV5-1
CDR3 DNA: TGCGCCAGCGGGAGGGACCCCACAGATACGCAGTATTTT
CDR3 protein: CASGRDPTDTQYF

D gene: -
clone size: -
J gene: TRBJ2-7
V gene: TRBV20-1
CDR3 DNA: TGCAGTGCTAGAGACAATGCCTACGAGCAGTACTTC
CDR3 protein: CSARDNAYEQYF

D gene: -
clone size: many
J gene: TRBJ1-5
V gene: TRBV9
CDR3 DNA: TGTGCCAGCAGCGTAGCTCCAGGCAATCAGCCCCAGCATTTT
CDR3 protein: CASSVAPGNQPQHF

D gene: -
clone size: many
J gene: TRBJ2-7
V gene: TRBV28
CDR3 DNA: TGTGCCAGCAGTTTATCGGGGAACTACGAGCAGTACTTC
CDR3 protein: CASSLSGNYEQYF

D gene: TRBD1
clone size: -
J gene: TRBJ2-1
V gene: TRBV7-3
CDR3 DNA: TGTGCCAGCAGCAGAGGGACAGGACGGGTGAACAATGAGCAGTTCTTC
CDR3 protein: CASSRGTGRVNNEQFF

D gene: TRBD2
clone size: many
J gene: TRBJ2-5
V gene: TRBV20-1
CDR3 DNA: TGCAGTGCTAAGGGACTAGCGGGAAATTATAGGGAGACCCAGTACTTC
CDR3 protein: CSAKGLAGNYRETQYF

D gene: TRBD2
clone size: few
J gene: TRBJ2-1
V gene: TRBV12-3/TRBV12-4
CDR3 DNA: TGTGCCAGCAGTTTAAAGGGCGGGAGTTGGAATGAGCAGTTCTTC
CDR3 protein: CASSLKGGSWNEQFF

D gene: TRBD2
clone size: few
J gene: TRBJ2-1
V gene: TRBV20-1
CDR3 DNA: TGCAGTGTAAGGGAGGGTGGGGGCAATGAGCAGTTCTTC
CDR3 protein: CSVREGGGNEQFF

D gene: TRBD1
clone size: -
J gene: TRBJ2-7
V gene: TRBV3-1
CDR3 DNA: TGTGCCAGCAGCCAGGGCCCGGGACAGGGGGCCTACGAGCAGTACTTC
CDR3 protein: CASSQGPGQGAYEQYF

D gene: -
clone size: few
J gene: TRBJ2-7
V gene: TRBV12-3/TRBV12-4
CDR3 DNA: TGTGCCGGCAGTCTGCGCGGGCCAGCCGAGCAGTACTTC
CDR3 protein: CAGSLRGPAEQYF

D gene: TRBD1
clone size: -
J gene: TRBJ2-7
V gene: TRBV6-1
CDR3 DNA: TGTGCTAGCAGTGATTACAGGGGTACGTACGAGCAGTACTTC
CDR3 protein: CASSDYRGTYEQYF

D gene: TRBD1
clone size: many
J gene: TRBJ2-1
V gene: TRBV28
CDR3 DNA: TGTGCCAGCAGTATCTACCGGGACAGGGTCAATGAGCAGTTCTTC
CDR3 protein: CASSIYRDRVNEQFF

D gene: TRBD2
clone size: many
J gene: TRBJ2-1
V gene: TRBV18
CDR3 DNA: TGTGCCAGCTCACCATCCCCTCGGGGAAGCGGGAGAGGATCCTACAATGAGCAGTTCTTC
CDR3 protein: CASSPSPRGSGRGSYNEQFF

D gene: -
clone size: many
J gene: TRBJ2-5
V gene: TRBV3-1
CDR3 DNA: TGTGCCAGCAGCCAAGGGGTGTCCCAAGAGACCCAGTACTTC
CDR3 protein: CASSQGVSQETQYF

D gene: TRBD1
clone size: many
J gene: TRBJ1-5
V gene: TRBV28
CDR3 DNA: TGTGCCAGCAGTTTAATGCGGGACAGCCAAAATCAGCCCCAGCATTTT
CDR3 protein: CASSLMRDSQNQPQHF

D gene: -
clone size: -
J gene: TRBJ2-4
V gene: TRBV29-1
CDR3 DNA: TGCAGCGTTGTTGGAGCTTTCAAAAACATTCAGTACTTC
CDR3 protein: CSVVGAFKNIQYF

D gene: -
clone size: -
J gene: TRBJ2-3
V gene: TRBV29-1
CDR3 DNA: TGCAGCGTCGGGCCCCCTTCTATAGATACGCAGTATTTT
CDR3 protein: CSVGPPSIDTQYF

D gene: -
clone size: many
J gene: TRBJ2-3
V gene: TRBV5-1
CDR3 DNA: TGCGCCAGCAGCTTGACTAATCCGGAAGATACGCAGTATTTT
CDR3 protein: CASSLTNPEDTQYF

D gene: TRBD1
clone size: -
J gene: TRBJ2-3
V gene: TRBV2
CDR3 DNA: TGTGCCAGCAGAAGCTTCCCACCGGGACAGGGTAACACAGATACGCAGTATTTT
CDR3 protein: CASRSFPPGQGNTDTQYF

D gene: -
clone size: -
J gene: TRBJ1-5
V gene: TRBV7-2
CDR3 DNA: TGTGCCAGCAGCCAGGGAGGGGAACAGCCCCAGCATTTT
CDR3 protein: CASSQGGEQPQHF

D gene: -
clone size: many
J gene: TRBJ2-1
V gene: TRBV11-2
CDR3 DNA: TGTGCCAGCAGCTTAGAGTTTGGTCAGTTCTTC
CDR3 protein: CASSLEFGQFF

D gene: -
clone size: -
J gene: TRBJ2-3
V gene: TRBV9
CDR3 DNA: TGTGCCAGCAGCGTTTCCCGAATACTAAGCACAGATACGCAGTATTTT
CDR3 protein: CASSVSRILSTDTQYF

D gene: TRBD1
clone size: many
J gene: TRBJ1-2
V gene: TRBV12-3/TRBV12-4
CDR3 DNA: TGTGCCAGCAGGGCAGGGGGAGGTGGCTACACCTTC
CDR3 protein: CASRAGGGGYTF

D gene: -
clone size: few
J gene: TRBJ2-7
V gene: TRBV29-1
CDR3 DNA: TGCAGCGTTGAATTGGGGTTCAACGAGCAGTACTTC
CDR3 protein: CSVELGFNEQYF

D gene: -
clone size: many
J gene: TRBJ1-1
V gene: TRBV4-2
CDR3 DNA: TGTGCCAGCAGCCAAGACGGGGGAAAAATGAACACTGAAGCTTTCTTT
CDR3 protein: CASSQDGGKMNTEAFF

D gene: -
clone size: -
J gene: TRBJ1-5
V gene: TRBV18
CDR3 DNA: TGTGCCAGCTCCCCGGACCCGGTGGGCAATCAGCCCCAGCATTTT
CDR3 protein: CASSPDPVGNQPQHF

D gene: TRBD1
clone size: -
J gene: TRBJ1-2
V gene: TRBV3-1
CDR3 DNA: TGTGCCAGCAGCCACCCCGGGACAGTTTACGGCTACACCTTC
CDR3 protein: CASSHPGTVYGYTF

D gene: TRBD2
clone size: many
J gene: TRBJ2-4
V gene: TRBV2
CDR3 DNA: TGTGCCAGCAGTGAAAGTCTAGCGGGGGAGTACAACATTCAGTACTTC
CDR3 protein: CASSESLAGEYNIQYF

D gene: -
clone size: few
J gene: TRBJ1-2
V gene: TRBV6-2/TRBV6-3
CDR3 DNA: TGTGCCAGCAGAGACAGGTGGGGCGGTGGCTACACCTTC
CDR3 protein: CASRDRWGGGYTF

D gene: TRBD1
clone size: many
J gene: TRBJ2-7
V gene: TRBV7-2
CDR3 DNA: TGTGCCAGCAGCTCCCCGGGACAGGGGCTCGAGCAGTACTTC
CDR3 protein: CASSSPGQGLEQYF

D gene: -
clone size: few
J gene: TRBJ2-2
V gene: TRBV7-8
CDR3 DNA: TGTGCCAGCAGCTTAGCGGGTGGGAGCGAGACCGGGGAGCTGTTTTTT
CDR3 protein: CASSLAGGSETGELFF

D gene: TRBD2
clone size: -
J gene: TRBJ2-1
V gene: TRBV7-7
CDR3 DNA: TGTGCTAGCAGCCCCCTTAGCGGGAGGGTTATCTGTGAGCAGTTCTTC
CDR3 protein: CASSPLSGRVICEQFF

D gene: -
clone size: -
J gene: TRBJ2-5
V gene: TRBV30
CDR3 DNA: TGTGCCTGGAGTAAGGGGGGACTTCTGTACCAAGAGACCCAGTACTTC
CDR3 protein: CAWSKGGLLYQETQYF

D gene: TRBD2
clone size: -
J gene: TRBJ2-4
V gene: TRBV10-2
CDR3 DNA: TGCGCCATATCCGGGACTAGCGGGAAACCAAACATTCAGTACTTC
CDR3 protein: CAISGTSGKPNIQYF

D gene: -
clone size: once
J gene: TRBJ2-5
V gene: TRBV2
CDR3 DNA: TGTGCCAGCAGTGCCGGGTCCCCTCGCCAAGAGACCCAGTACTTC
CDR3 protein: CASSAGSPRQETQYF

D gene: -
clone size: once
J gene: TRBJ1-1
V gene: TRBV6-2/TRBV6-3
CDR3 DNA: TGTGCCAGCAGGCAGAACGGGGGTGGCACTGAAGCTTTCTTT
CDR3 protein: CASRQNGGGTEAFF